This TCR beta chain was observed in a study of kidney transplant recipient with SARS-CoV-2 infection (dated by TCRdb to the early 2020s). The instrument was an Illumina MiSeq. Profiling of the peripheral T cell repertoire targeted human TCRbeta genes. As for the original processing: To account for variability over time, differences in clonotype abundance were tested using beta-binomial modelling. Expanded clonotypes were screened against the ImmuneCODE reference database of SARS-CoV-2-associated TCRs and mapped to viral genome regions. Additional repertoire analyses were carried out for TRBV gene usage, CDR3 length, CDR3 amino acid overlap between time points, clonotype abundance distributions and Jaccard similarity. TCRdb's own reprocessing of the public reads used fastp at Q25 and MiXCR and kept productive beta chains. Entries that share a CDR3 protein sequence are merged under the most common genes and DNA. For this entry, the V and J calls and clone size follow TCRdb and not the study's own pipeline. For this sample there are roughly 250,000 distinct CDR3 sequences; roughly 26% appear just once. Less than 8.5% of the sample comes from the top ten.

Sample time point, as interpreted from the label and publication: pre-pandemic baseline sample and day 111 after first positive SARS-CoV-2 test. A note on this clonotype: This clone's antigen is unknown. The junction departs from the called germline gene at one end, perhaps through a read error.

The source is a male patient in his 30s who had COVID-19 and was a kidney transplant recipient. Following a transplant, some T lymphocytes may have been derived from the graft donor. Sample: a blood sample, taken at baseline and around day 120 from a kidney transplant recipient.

The CDR3 amino acid sequence is: CATSDPGASDSNEQSF. Here is the DNA: TGTGCCACCAGTGACCCAGGGGCTAGCGACTCCAATGAGCAGTCCTTC. The chain is made from TRBV24-1 and TRBJ2-1; the D call is possibly TRBD1 or TRBD2, each sharing 6 bases. Spanning cysteine to phenylalanine, the CDR3 consists of 16 amino acids. Of the read, only the CDR3 DNA is kept; its 48 bases are in frame from base 1. CDR1 KGHDR and CDR2 SFDVKD were looked up in the germline V gene.